This is a list of T cell receptor beta chains from one sample in a study of OX40 agonist ivuxolimab in advanced cancers. The data were produced by immunoSEQ multiplex PCR, yet TCRdb's version contains in-frame clones alone and is incomplete. The profile covers around 150,000 clones, with around 94% appearing a single time and approximately 0.3% taken by the ten largest. The sequencing used CD4+ or CD8+ T cells sorted from blood, collected in a trial of the OX40 agonist ivuxolimab. These receptor sequences come from an adult with an advanced solid tumor such as melanoma, head and neck, liver or kidney cancer. CDR3s include the opening cysteine and the closing phenylalanine or tryptophan. D genes are given only for firm matches. The listing skips clone size in some rows; elsewhere it reads once, few, many or a size class.

J gene	V gene	clone size	D gene	CDR3 protein	CDR3 DNA
TRBJ1-5	TRBV2	-	-	CASRLTGRGQPQHF	TGTGCCAGCAGATTGACAGGCCGGGGGCAGCCCCAGCATTTT
TRBJ2-4	TRBV5-1	-	-	CASSPEPTRNIQYF	TGCGCCAGCAGCCCGGAGCCTACCAGAAACATTCAGTACTTC
TRBJ2-1	TRBV7-9	-	TRBD2	CASRSGTSGRGPYNEQFF	TGTGCCAGCAGGTCCGGGACTAGCGGGAGGGGGCCTTACAATGAGCAGTTCTTC
TRBJ1-1	TRBV7-9	once	-	CASSLGEANTEAFF	TGTGCCAGCAGCTTAGGGGAGGCCAACACTGAAGCTTTCTTT
TRBJ2-1	TRBV12-2	-	-	CASRLGPPRLAGGPSYNEQFF	TGTGCAAGTCGCTTAGGTCCCCCGCGGCTAGCGGGAGGCCCCTCCTACAATGAGCAGTTCTTC
TRBJ2-1	TRBV2	-	TRBD1	CASTRTGVLNEQFF	TGTGCCAGTACCCGGACAGGGGTCCTTAATGAGCAGTTCTTC
TRBJ2-5	TRBV27	-	TRBD1	CASSLDPGQQETQYF	TGTGCCAGCAGTTTAGACCCGGGACAGCAAGAGACCCAGTACTTC
TRBJ2-5	TRBV4-1	few	-	CASSQVASVETQYF	TGCGCCAGCAGCCAAGTTGCCTCGGTAGAGACCCAGTACTTC
TRBJ2-7	TRBV4-3	-	-	CASSQGRHGGSYEQYF	TGCGCCAGCAGCCAAGGGCGGCATGGGGGGTCCTACGAGCAGTACTTC
TRBJ1-2	TRBV18	-	-	CASSPLNPDGGYTF	TGTGCCAGCTCACCATTGAATCCGGACGGTGGCTACACCTTC
TRBJ2-3	TRBV2	-	TRBD2	CASSGRPGTSGTREYF	TGTGCCAGCAGTGGTCGGCCCGGGACTAGCGGGACCCGGGAGTATTTT
TRBJ2-7	TRBV30	-	-	CAWGPGTGSSGEYF	-
TRBJ2-7	TRBV7-9	-	-	CASSRDFSSYEQYF	TGTGCCAGCAGCCGGGACTTTAGCTCCTACGAGCAGTACTTC
TRBJ2-4	TRBV10-3	-	-	CAISESQGGFSKNIQYF	TGTGCCATCAGTGAGTCGCAGGGGGGTTTTTCCAAAAACATTCAGTACTTC
TRBJ2-7	TRBV7-2	-	-	CASSLVPGLTYEQYF	TGTGCCAGCAGCTTAGTTCCGGGACTTACCTACGAGCAGTACTTC
TRBJ1-1	TRBV28	-	-	CASSFNRAALTEAFF	TGTGCCAGCAGTTTTAACAGGGCTGCGTTAACTGAAGCTTTCTTT
TRBJ2-7	TRBV5-1	-	-	CASSLIGGDHEQYF	TGCGCCAGCAGCCTTATTGGCGGGGACCACGAGCAGTACTTC
TRBJ2-1	TRBV5-1	-	TRBD2	CASRPPGLAGAYNEQFF	TGCGCCAGCAGGCCCCCGGGACTAGCGGGAGCCTACAATGAGCAGTTCTTC
TRBJ1-3	TRBV11-2	-	TRBD1	CASSRDRGSGNTIYF	TGTGCCAGCAGCCGGGACAGGGGGTCTGGAAACACCATATATTTT
TRBJ2-1	TRBV7-2	-	TRBD2	CASSPWTSGRTPEQFF	TGTGCCAGCAGCCCGTGGACTAGCGGGAGGACTCCTGAGCAGTTCTTC
TRBJ1-1	TRBV4-2	-	-	CASRMNTEAFF	TGTGCCAGCAGAATGAACACTGAAGCTTTCTTT
TRBJ1-1	TRBV12-5	-	TRBD1	CASGISRGGTTEAFF	TGTGCTAGTGGTATTAGTCGAGGGGGCACGACTGAAGCTTTCTTT
TRBJ1-2	TRBV6-5	-	-	CASSYSFGVGNYGYTF	TGTGCCAGCAGTTACTCCTTTGGAGTCGGAAACTATGGCTACACCTTC
TRBJ2-1	TRBV4-1	-	-	CASSQPRRGLYEQFF	TGCGCCAGCAGCCAACCTAGGAGGGGGTTGTATGAGCAGTTCTTC
TRBJ1-1	TRBV29-1	-	-	CSVETGTRNTEAFF	TGCAGCGTTGAAACAGGGACGAGGAACACTGAAGCTTTCTTT
TRBJ1-2	TRBV5-1	once	TRBD1	CASSFGQANYGYTF	TGCGCCAGCAGCTTCGGACAGGCTAACTATGGCTACACCTTC
TRBJ2-3	TRBV9	once	TRBD2	CASSSPGLGPGTQYF	TGTGCCAGCAGCTCACCGGGACTAGGTCCCGGTACGCAGTATTTT
TRBJ2-3	TRBV2	once	-	CASSPPGTDTQYF	TGTGCCAGCAGCCCCCCGGGCACAGATACGCAGTATTTT
TRBJ1-1	TRBV6-1	once	-	CASSLSLVTEAFF	TGTGCCAGCAGTCTGTCCCTGGTCACTGAAGCTTTCTTT
TRBJ1-5	TRBV9	once	TRBD1	CASSPQGVSQPQHF	TGTGCCAGCAGCCCCCAGGGGGTCAGTCAGCCCCAGCATTTT
TRBJ2-1	TRBV5-1	-	TRBD1	CASSLRTGDYNEQFF	TGCGCCAGCAGCTTGAGGACAGGGGACTACAATGAGCAGTTCTTC
TRBJ2-7	TRBV7-2	-	-	CASSSLSYEQYF	TGTGCCAGCAGCTCACTCTCCTACGAGCAGTACTTC
TRBJ2-7	TRBV28	-	-	CAGSLSVGPYEQYF	TGTGCCGGCAGTTTATCTGTGGGGCCCTACGAGCAGTACTTC
TRBJ2-1	TRBV7-2	-	-	CASSLTRESSYNEQFF	TGTGCCAGCAGCTTAACTCGCGAGAGCTCCTACAATGAGCAGTTCTTC
TRBJ2-7	TRBV19	-	TRBD1	CASSQGQGWSYEQYF	TGTGCCAGTAGTCAAGGACAGGGGTGGTCCTACGAGCAGTACTTC
TRBJ2-7	TRBV5-4	-	TRBD2	CASSLAFGRAYEQYF	TGTGCCAGCAGCTTGGCATTCGGGAGGGCCTACGAGCAGTACTTC
TRBJ2-1	TRBV5-8	-	TRBD2	CASSLTRTSGPYNEQFF	TGTGCCAGCAGCTTGACACGGACTAGCGGCCCCTACAATGAGCAGTTCTTC
TRBJ1-2	TRBV9	-	-	CASSVLQGLGGYTF	TGTGCCAGCAGCGTTCTTCAGGGTCTGGGTGGCTACACCTTC
TRBJ2-1	TRBV19	-	TRBD2	CASSIGSSGGYNEQFF	TGTGCCAGTAGTATAGGTTCTAGCGGGGGTTACAATGAGCAGTTCTTC
TRBJ1-2	TRBV15	once	-	CATSRDLGSNYGYTF	TGTGCCACCAGCAGAGATTTAGGTAGTAACTATGGCTACACCTTC
TRBJ2-1	TRBV6-6	-	TRBD2	CASRGEREASYNEQFF	TGTGCCAGCAGAGGAGAGCGGGAGGCTTCCTACAATGAGCAGTTCTTC
TRBJ1-2	TRBV4-1	once	-	CASSQEPATYGYTF	TGCGCCAGCAGCCAAGAGCCAGCCACTTATGGCTACACCTTC
TRBJ1-2	TRBV6-5	once	-	CASSYSNGPSRGYTF	TGTGCCAGCAGTTACTCGAACGGTCCCTCACGGGGCTACACCTTC
TRBJ2-3	TRBV9	-	TRBD2	CASSQAGGLVDTQYF	TGTGCCAGCAGCCAAGCGGGGGGGCTCGTAGATACGCAGTATTTT
TRBJ1-2	TRBV7-2	-	-	CASSLASVYGYTF	TGTGCCAGCAGCTTAGCGTCAGTTTATGGCTACACCTTC
TRBJ2-7	TRBV6-6	-	TRBD1	CASRQGAARVYEQYF	TGTGCCAGCAGGCAGGGGGCTGCTCGGGTCTACGAGCAGTACTTC
TRBJ2-1	TRBV14	-	TRBD2	CASSRTSGSPGEQFF	TGTGCCAGCAGCCGGACTAGCGGGAGCCCGGGTGAGCAGTTCTTC
TRBJ2-7	TRBV5-1	-	TRBD2	CASSSEAPLAGAPYEQYF	TGCGCCAGCAGCTCCGAGGCCCCCTTAGCGGGAGCCCCCTACGAGCAGTACTTC
TRBJ1-1	TRBV7-9	-	-	CASTEGPLNTEAFF	TGTGCCAGCACCGAGGGCCCACTGAACACTGAAGCTTTCTTT
TRBJ1-1	TRBV9	-	-	CASSWIDTEAFF	TGTGCCAGCAGCTGGATAGACACTGAAGCTTTCTTT
TRBJ2-3	TRBV5-6	-	-	CASSLTPGGRTDTQYF	TGTGCCAGCAGCTTGACCCCCGGGGGAAGGACAGATACGCAGTATTTT
TRBJ1-6	TRBV5-1	-	-	CASSLRRGYYNSPLHF	TGCGCCAGCAGCTTGCGAAGGGGCTACTATAATTCACCCCTCCACTTT
TRBJ1-2	TRBV28	-	-	CASTVGGSRTTDGYGYTF	TGTGCCAGCACCGTCGGTGGGTCTCGAACCACCGATGGCTATGGCTACACCTTC
TRBJ2-3	TRBV10-3	once	TRBD2	CAITRLAGGSDTQYF	TGTGCCATCACCAGACTAGCGGGAGGGTCAGATACGCAGTATTTT